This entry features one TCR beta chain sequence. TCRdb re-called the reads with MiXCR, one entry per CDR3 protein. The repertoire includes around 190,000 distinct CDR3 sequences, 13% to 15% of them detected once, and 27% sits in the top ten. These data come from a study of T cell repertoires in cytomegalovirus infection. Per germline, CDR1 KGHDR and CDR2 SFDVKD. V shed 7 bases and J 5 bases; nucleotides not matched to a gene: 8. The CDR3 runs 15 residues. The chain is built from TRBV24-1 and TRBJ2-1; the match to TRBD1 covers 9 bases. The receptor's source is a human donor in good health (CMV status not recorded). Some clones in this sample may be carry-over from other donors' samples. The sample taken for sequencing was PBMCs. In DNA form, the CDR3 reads TGTGCCACCAGCTGGACAGGGGCCTTCAACAATGAGCAGTTCTTC. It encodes CATSWTGAFNNEQFF.